This T cell receptor beta chain originates from a study of T-cell memory formation after mild COVID-19. TCRdb used MiXCR to reprocess the 5' RACE reads, holding one entry per CDR3 protein. Found here are 350,000 to 450,000 distinct CDR3 sequences, over 13% of them singletons; the top ten hold roughly 22%. This clonotype was detected only a few times. Germline V lookup: CDR1 SEHNR, CDR2 FQNEAQ (reference sequence). The CDR3 loop spans 13 amino acids. V was pared by 5 bases and J by 7 bases, with 9 bases between. This TCR was sampled from a man aged 18 to 35 who had mild COVID-19 (a few samples of this study predate the infection). Cell type and time point are not known. The sequenced sample was PBMCs or a T cell subset sorted from them (not recorded which). This chain uses TRBV7-9 with TRBJ1-6; D is uncertain. CDR3 sequence: CASSPQPNSPLHF. For the CDR3, the DNA is TGTGCCAGCAGCCCTCAGCCGAATTCACCCCTCCACTTT.